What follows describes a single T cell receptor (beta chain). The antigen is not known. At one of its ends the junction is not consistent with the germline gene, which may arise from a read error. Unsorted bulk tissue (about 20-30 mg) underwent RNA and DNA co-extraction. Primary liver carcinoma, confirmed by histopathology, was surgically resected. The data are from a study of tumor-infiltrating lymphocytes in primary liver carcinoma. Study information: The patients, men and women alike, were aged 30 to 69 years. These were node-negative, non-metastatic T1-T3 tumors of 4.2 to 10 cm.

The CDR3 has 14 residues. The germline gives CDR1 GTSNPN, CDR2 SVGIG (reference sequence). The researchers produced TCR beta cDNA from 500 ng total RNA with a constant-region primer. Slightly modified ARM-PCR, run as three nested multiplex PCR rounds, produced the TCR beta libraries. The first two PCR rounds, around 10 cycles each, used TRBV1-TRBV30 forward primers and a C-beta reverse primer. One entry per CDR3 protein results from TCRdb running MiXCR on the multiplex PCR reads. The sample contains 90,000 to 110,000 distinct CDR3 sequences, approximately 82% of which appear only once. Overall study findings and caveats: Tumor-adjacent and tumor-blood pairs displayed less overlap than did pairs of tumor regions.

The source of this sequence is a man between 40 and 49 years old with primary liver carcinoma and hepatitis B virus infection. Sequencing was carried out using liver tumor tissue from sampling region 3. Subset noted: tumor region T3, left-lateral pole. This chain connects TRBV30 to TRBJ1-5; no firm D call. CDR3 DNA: TGTGCCTGGTGTGTGTCCGGAAGCAATCAGTCCCAGCATTTT. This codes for CAWCVSGSNQSQHF.